This T cell receptor beta chain was retrieved from a study of T cells after yellow fever vaccination. Overall study context: Some fractions had low cell numbers, and these were prepared with SMART-Seq v4 Ultra Low Input.

UMIs and a universal primer site were added when TCR cDNA was made by 5'RACE template switching. Via MiXCR, TCRdb re-called the 5' RACE reads, giving one row per CDR3 protein. The sample consists of some 96,000 distinct CDR3 sequences, under 9% of them appearing once. This clonotype was observed at least ten times. The CDR3 has 14 residues. V lost 6 bases to trimming and J lost 6 bases, with 15 bases between them. The germline V gene has CDR1 MNHEY and CDR2 SVGEGT. General study points: Post-booster samples contained most primary-vaccination clones (around 95% CD4, about 87% CD8). Abundant clonotypes from the bulk population could have been carried over as contaminants into FACS-sorted repertoires.

This clonotype was obtained from a man aged 18 to 30 who received the YFV17D yellow fever vaccine. The J gene is TRBJ1-5, the V gene TRBV6-2 or TRBV6-3; D remains unclear. Sequencing used CD8+ T cells not binding an NS4B(214-222) dextramer, sorted from PBMCs, obtained less than 16 days after the first yellow fever vaccination. CDR3 in DNA: TGTGCCAGCAGAGAGTCACGGTGGCTTCAGCCCCAGCATTTT. This sequence encodes CASRESRWLQPQHF.